The next 20 T cell receptor beta chains were all read from a single sample in a study of post-analysis software for immune sequencing data. Study results and limitations: Roughly five TRBV segments were more frequent in patients than controls; TRBV5-6, TRBV5-1 and TRBV20-1 belonged to this group.

TCR beta cDNA libraries had unique molecular identifiers. TCRdb independently ran MiXCR on the PCR reads; one entry per CDR3 protein. The sample has about 820,000 distinct CDR3 sequences, about 50% seen once. The antigens these receptors bind are not known. Sequencing was done on a sample of blood. Receptor source: a girl aged 10 to 17 with multiple sclerosis.

The rearrangement uses TRBV12-3 or TRBV12-4 and TRBJ2-7; the D gene is possibly TRBD2 (6 bases). The CDR3 totals 11 residues. The germline V and J ends were trimmed by 8 bases and 7 bases, with 12 bases remaining between them. The CDR3 region has the DNA TGTGCCAGCTCACGGGGAGGAGAGCAGTACTTC. Encoded protein: CASSRGGEQYF.

This chain connects TRBV7-9 to TRBJ1-6; D ambiguous. Between the trimmed V and J ends, which lost 1 base and 0 bases, there was a span of 7 bases. This CDR3 has 16 residues. The germline CDR1 and CDR2 sequences are SEHNR and FQNEAQ (reference sequence). The CDR3 DNA reads TGTGCCAGCAGCTTAGAAGCGGTCTCCTATAATTCACCCCTCCACTTT. Its translation is CASSLEAVSYNSPLHF.

This clonotype was observed a few times. The CDR3 here is CASSRIAADEQYF. Here the CDR3 DNA reads TGTGCCAGCAGCCGAATAGCGGCTGACGAGCAGTACTTC. The chain has TRBV7-9 and TRBJ2-7, with D tentatively TRBD2 (6 bases). The ends were cut back, 5 bases at V and 5 bases at J, with 13 bases in the middle. The CDR3 sequence is 13 residues long. Per germline, CDR1 SEHNR and CDR2 FQNEAQ (reference sequence).

The J gene is TRBJ1-5, the V gene TRBV10-3; 7 bases are a match to TRBD1. The V gene end was trimmed by 6 bases and the J gene end by 0 bases; junction bases not matched to a gene: 5. CDR1 is ENHRY, CDR2 SYGVKD, per germline. CDR3 length: 15 amino acids. In DNA, the CDR3 is TGTGCCATCAGCGGGACAGCAGATAGCAATCAGCCCCAGCATTTT. Residues: CAISGTADSNQPQHF.

The J gene is TRBJ2-1, the V gene TRBV27, with 12 bases fitting TRBD2. V was clipped by 2 bases and J by 8 bases; unmatched bases: 4. The CDR3 sequence is 15 residues long. Germline V lookup: CDR1 MNHEY, CDR2 SMNVEV (reference sequence). The CDR3 region is CASSLRTSGADEQFF. Written as DNA, the CDR3 is TGTGCCAGCAGTTTAAGGACTAGCGGGGCCGATGAGCAGTTCTTC.

The chain has TRBV11-2 and TRBJ2-1; 11 bases fit TRBD2. V lost 5 bases to trimming and J lost 3 bases; unmatched junction nucleotides: 18. The CDR3 contains 20 residues. CDR1 is SGHAT and CDR2 is FQNNGV in the germline V gene. CDR3 nucleotide sequence: TGTGCCAGCAGCCTACCACTAATTACTAGCGGGAGAACTGACTACAATGAGCAGTTCTTC. This translates into CASSLPLITSGRTDYNEQFF.

CDR3 protein: CSASGLGKLFF. As DNA, the CDR3 is TGCAGTGCCAGCGGCTTAGGGAAACTGTTTTTT. This chain joins TRBV20-1 and TRBJ1-4; no clear D. CDR3 length equals 11 residues. Deletions cut 6 bases from V and 11 bases from J, with 13 bases between. Germline lookup yields CDR1 DFQATT and CDR2 SNEGSKA (reference sequence).

A few counts support this clonotype. J is TRBJ1-2 and V is TRBV12-3 or TRBV12-4; D remains unclear. This CDR3 is 12 amino acids long. The ends were cut back, 3 bases at V and 6 bases at J, with 8 bases in the middle. CDR3 bases: TGTGCCAGCAGTTTCGAGTTGAATGGCTACACCTTC. Its protein is CASSFELNGYTF.

The chain uses TRBV5-1 and TRBJ1-1; D might be TRBD1 (6 bases). CDR1 and CDR2 (germline): SGHRS, YFSETQ. The CDR3 consists of 15 residues. The V end lost 2 bases, the J end lost 4 bases, and 15 bases lay between the germline ends. CDR3 DNA sequence: TGCGCCAGCAGCTTACAGGGAGCGATGAGCACTGAAGCTTTCTTT. Translation gives CASSLQGAMSTEAFF. The variable domain in full, completed from reference TRBV5-1 and TRBJ1-1, reads KAGVTQTPRYLIKTRGQQVTLSCSPISGHRSVSWYQQTPGQGLQFLFEYFSETQRNKGNFPGRFSGRQFSNSRSEMNVSTLELGDSALYLCASSLQGAMSTEAFFGQGTRLTVV.

The chain joins TRBV7-9 to TRBJ2-4; D may be TRBD2 (6 bases). The J call may be mistaken, given a closer DNA end match to TRBJ2-7. The CDR3 consists of 16 residues. The germline V gene has CDR1 SEHNR and CDR2 FQNEAQ (reference sequence). CDR3 region: CASSRGRSGAGYEQYF. CDR3 DNA sequence: TGTGCCAGCAGCCGAGGACGGTCGGGAGCCGGCTACGAGCAGTACTTC.

The chain employs TRBV6-5 and TRBJ2-3; TRBD2 matches 11 bases. CDR3 length equals 17 residues. Germline CDR1 and CDR2: MNHEY and SVGAGI. Trimming at V came to 3 bases and at J to 8 bases, leaving 13 bases not matched to a gene. The CDR3 region has the DNA TGTGCCAGCAGTTATTTTAGCGGGAGGGCCGGTCCCGGTACGCAGTATTTT. Its protein product is CASSYFSGRAGPGTQYF.

This clonotype was seen a single time. One end of the junction is discordant with germline, which a read error may explain. This chain uses TRBV29-1 with TRBJ2-3; 10 bases fit TRBD2. This CDR3 spans 18 amino acids. In germline, CDR1 is SQVTM, CDR2 ANQGSEA. CDR3 coding DNA: TGCAGCGCCTCACGGGGGGCTAGCGGGGGCCCACACGTCAATACGCATTATTTT. Protein product: CSASRGASGGPHVNTHYF.

The rearrangement links TRBV29-1 to TRBJ2-1, with 8 positions matching TRBD2. J lost 8 bases, V lost 4 bases, and 13 bases had no gene match. CDR3 length: 15 amino acids. Germline V CDR1 and CDR2: SQVTM, ANQGSEA. This CDR3 is CSVVFVWTSFHEQFF. CDR3 coding DNA: TGCAGCGTTGTTTTTGTATGGACTAGCTTCCATGAGCAGTTCTTC.

This chain links TRBV7-6 with TRBJ2-1; no clear D gene. V shed 2 bases and J shed 0 bases, with 8 bases lying between them. The CDR3 covers 15 residues. CDR1 SGHVS and CDR2 FNYEAQ come from the germline V gene. CDR3 amino acids: CASSLSRYSYNEQFF. The CDR3 coding sequence is TGTGCCAGCAGCTTATCTAGATACTCCTACAATGAGCAGTTCTTC. Looking up the rest from reference TRBV7-6 and TRBJ2-1 gives the full variable domain: GAGVSQSPRYKVTKRGQDVALRCDPISGHVSLYWYRQALGQGPEFLTYFNYEAQQDKSGLPNDRFSAERPEGSISTLTIQRTEQRDSAMYRCASSLSRYSYNEQFFGPGTRLTVL.

V and J are TRBV20-1 and TRBJ1-2; D is perhaps TRBD1 (6 bases). V was cut by 2 bases and J by 8 bases, with 18 bases left in between. The germline gives CDR1 DFQATT, CDR2 SNEGSKA (reference sequence). The CDR3 length is 14 residues. As DNA, the CDR3 is TGCAGTGCTAGATCCCTCCGGACAGCGAACGGCTACACCTTC. It encodes CSARSLRTANGYTF.

In its sample, this clonotype was seen once. The genes are TRBV5-1 and TRBJ1-2; no reliable D call. Germline CDR1 and CDR2: SGHRS and YFSETQ. This CDR3 spans 17 amino acids. The ends were cut back, 5 bases at V and 5 bases at J, with 25 bases in the middle. The CDR3 region is CASRPHVLDPREYGYTF. CDR3 nucleotide sequence: TGCGCCAGCAGACCACACGTCCTGGATCCCAGAGAGTATGGCTACACCTTC.

The chain has TRBV27 and TRBJ2-5; 10 bases fit TRBD1. V dropped 4 bases and J dropped 7; count of bases not matched to a gene: 12. This CDR3 has 16 amino acids. Germline V lookup: CDR1 MNHEY, CDR2 SMNVEV (reference sequence). The DNA of the CDR3 is TGTGCCAGCAGTTACCTGACAGGGGGCGGCCGTTTGACCCAGTACTTC. Protein sequence: CASSYLTGGGRLTQYF.

This clonotype was counted a few times. The chain joins TRBV29-1 to TRBJ1-2; D is unclear. V lost 4 bases and J lost 8, with 11 bases in between. From germline, CDR1 is SQVTM and CDR2 ANQGSEA. This CDR3 has 11 amino acids. CDR3 sequence (DNA): TGCAGCGTTGTCGTGTGGGGAGGCTACACCTTC. As protein: CSVVVWGGYTF.

The J gene is TRBJ2-3, the V gene TRBV14, with TRBD1 as a possible D gene (5 bases). Per germline, CDR1 SGHDN and CDR2 FVKESK. V was pared by 6 bases and J by 4 bases, with 11 bases between. The CDR3 loop spans 13 amino acids. This CDR3 reads CASSPDIADTQYF. Here the CDR3 DNA reads TGTGCCAGCAGTCCGGACATCGCAGATACGCAGTATTTT.

This clonotype is a singleton in its sample. The rearrangement links TRBV28 to TRBJ1-1; no clear D gene. V lost 6 bases, J lost 4 bases, and 12 bases lay in between. CDR1 is MDHEN and CDR2 is SYDVKM in the germline V gene. CDR3 size: 13 residues. CDR3 sequence (DNA): TGTGCCAGCAGACTCGGATTGCCCACTGAAGCTTTCTTT. The encoded protein is CASRLGLPTEAFF.